A single sample gave rise to the 20 T cell receptor beta chains below, sequenced in a study of read filtering for tumor transcriptome and immune sequencing. The library was built from 400 ng RNA with molecular barcoded adaptors for alpha/delta and beta/gamma chains. Each CDR3 protein gets one entry after TCRdb re-called the reads with MiXCR. The data contain around 38,000 distinct CDR3 sequences, about an eighth of them seen just once; the ten biggest clones take up 25% to 30%. The sequenced sample was a population of CD138-negative cells sorted from bone marrow. The receptors originated from a donor at least 40 years old with multiple myeloma.

This clonotype was counted a few times. The chain uses TRBV14 and TRBJ1-1; possibly TRBD1 for D (5 bases). CDR1 is SGHDN and CDR2 is FVKESK in the germline V gene. There are 14 residues in the CDR3. Trimming took 5 bases from V and 5 from J, leaving 15 bases between them. This CDR3 is CASSSFQGGTEAFF. In DNA, the CDR3 is TGTGCCAGCAGCTCCTTTCAGGGAGGAACTGAAGCTTTCTTT.

This clonotype came up many times. V gene TRBV24-1 combines with J gene TRBJ2-6; 12 bases map to TRBD2. Germline V gives CDR1 KGHDR, CDR2 SFDVKD. V gave up 4 bases and J gave up 1 base; unmatched junction bases: 4. This CDR3 region has 18 residues. The CDR3 bases are TGTGCCACCAGTGACGGCCTAGCGGGAGGGTCTGGGGCCAACGTCCTGACTTTC. Protein sequence: CATSDGLAGGSGANVLTF.

Notes on this clonotype: It may be a read error: a sequence one base away is much more abundant. A read error is likely, as this CDR3 ends without the conserved phenylalanine or tryptophan. CDR3 in amino acids: CASRPRNRNTEAFS. CDR3 nucleotides: TGTGCCAGCAGACCCAGGAACCGGAACACTGAAGCTTTCTCT. This sequence joins TRBV12-3 or TRBV12-4 and TRBJ1-1, with unresolved D. This CDR3 region has 14 residues. Trimming pared 6 bases from V and 1 base from J, leaving 12 bases between.

This clonotype was seen many times. This chain links TRBV20-1 with TRBJ2-7; 12 bases align to TRBD1. The CDR3 runs 14 residues. The germline CDR1 and CDR2 sequences are DFQATT and SNEGSKA (reference sequence). The V segment lost 3 bases and the J segment 6 bases; nucleotides outside the gene matches: 6. CDR3 bases: TGCAGTGCTAGTGCGCCGGGACAGGGGGCCGAGCAGTACTTC. It translates to CSASAPGQGAEQYF.

Regarding this clonotype: Mismatch with germline at one junction end may stem from a read error. J is TRBJ1-1 and V is TRBV5-1; TRBD1 is a possible D gene (5 bases). CDR1 is SGHRS, CDR2 YFSETQ, per germline. The CDR3 covers 13 residues. CDR3 loop: CASSLGRGTEAVF. The CDR3 DNA reads TGCGCCAGCAGCTTGGGGAGGGGCACTGAAGCTGTCTTT.

Details on this clonotype: An end of the junction does not agree with germline; a read error may underlie this. The chain links TRBV6-1 to TRBJ2-1; D is tentatively TRBD1 or TRBD2 (7 bases each). The CDR3 spans 19 residues. CDR1 and CDR2 (germline): MNHNS, SASEGT. The CDR3 DNA reads TGTGCCAGCGGTGAAGGGGGCTATAGCGGCGGGAGCTCCTACAATGAGCAGTTCTTC. Translation: CASGEGGYSGGSSYNEQFF.

This clonotype has at least ten counts. The gene calls are TRBV18 and TRBJ1-2, with D unresolved. V lost 6 bases, J lost 7 bases, and 18 bases lay in between. Looked up from germline, CDR1 is KGHSH and CDR2 is LQKENI. The CDR3 loop spans 14 amino acids. DNA for the CDR3: TGTGCCAGCTCCTTGAGCCGTGAAGGTAGTGGCTACACCTTC. It encodes CASSLSREGSGYTF.

A note on this clonotype: A much bigger clone sits one base away, suggesting this may be a read error. The genes are TRBV30 and TRBJ2-2, with D possibly matching TRBD1 (6 bases). Germline CDR1 reads GTSNPN; CDR2 reads SVGIG (reference sequence). The CDR3 totals 15 residues. The CDR3 is CAWIPIGGDTGKLFF. CDR3 sequence (DNA): TGTGCCTGGATCCCTATTGGGGGCGACACCGGGAAGCTGTTTTTT.

This clonotype was counted at least ten times. The gene calls are TRBV10-3 and TRBJ2-7, with unresolved D. The length of the CDR3 is 11 residues. The germline V gene has CDR1 ENHRY and CDR2 SYGVKD. V lost 2 bases and J 2 bases, leaving 1 base between the germline ends. CDR3 nucleotides: TGTGCCATCAGTGAGACCTACGAGCAGTACTTC. Translating gives CAISETYEQYF.

This chain connects TRBV5-1 to TRBJ2-1; 9 bases agree with TRBD2. The V gene end was trimmed by 0 bases and the J gene end by 2 bases; junction bases not matched to a gene: 12. This CDR3 is built from 19 residues. The V gene's germline CDR1 is SGHRS and CDR2 YFSETQ. The CDR3 here is CASSLALTSGAETYNEQFF. In DNA, the CDR3 is TGCGCCAGCAGCTTGGCCTTGACTAGCGGAGCCGAGACCTACAATGAGCAGTTCTTC.

This CDR3 is CASTGHGPEETQYF. The CDR3 coding sequence is TGTGCCAGCACCGGCCACGGGCCTGAAGAGACCCAGTACTTC. This chain connects TRBV6-2 or TRBV6-3 to TRBJ2-5; D gene uncertain. The CDR3 runs 14 residues. Germline V gives CDR1 MNHEY, CDR2 SVGEGT. Trimming took off 7 bases at V and 3 bases at J, with 15 bases between the two ends.

The chain employs TRBV7-9 and TRBJ2-7, with D possibly being TRBD2 (6 bases). V lost 5 bases, J lost 3 bases, and 14 bases lay in between. The CDR3 spans 14 residues. In germline, CDR1 is SEHNR, CDR2 FQNEAQ (reference sequence). CDR3 DNA: TGTGCCAGCAGCCAACTAGGGAGGATCTACGAGCAGTACTTC. Translation: CASSQLGRIYEQYF.

This clonotype was counted ten times or more. The chain combines TRBV23-1 with TRBJ2-7; 9 bases are a match to TRBD1. TRBV23-1 is noted as an ORF with a role that remains uncertain. J lost 5 bases, V lost 7 bases, and 12 bases had no gene match. CDR3 length equals 15 residues. The CDR3 spells CASNKGGQGRDEQYF. In nucleotides, the CDR3 is TGCGCCAGCAATAAAGGCGGACAGGGGAGGGACGAGCAGTACTTC.

This clonotype was seen repeatedly, ten times or more. J is TRBJ2-3 and V is TRBV7-2; the D gene is possibly TRBD1 (5 bases). The CDR3 covers 13 residues. CDR1 is SGHTA and CDR2 is FQGNSA in the germline V gene. V lost 5 bases, J lost 5 bases, and 11 bases lay in between. The CDR3 DNA is TGTGCCAGCAGCCAAGTAGGGGTAGATACGCAGTATTTT. Its protein is CASSQVGVDTQYF.

This clonotype occurred many times. The V call is TRBV29-1, the J call TRBJ2-7; D is ambiguous. CDR1 is SQVTM and CDR2 is ANQGSEA in the germline V gene. The CDR3 extends over 12 amino acids. V shed 3 bases and J shed 5 bases, with 11 bases lying between them. The CDR3 region is CSVEARQDEQYF. The DNA for the CDR3 is TGCAGCGTTGAGGCCCGTCAGGACGAGCAGTACTTC.

This clonotype has more than one count but fewer than ten. This clone may be a read error of a much larger clone one base away. V usage is TRBV25-1 and J usage is TRBJ2-3; no reliable D call. CDR1 and CDR2 (germline): MGHDK, SYGVNS. CDR3 size: 16 residues. In nucleotides, the CDR3 is TGTACCAGCAGCCCCTTAGGGCCGGCAAGCACAGATACGCAGTATTTT. Encoded protein: CTSSPLGPASTDTQYF. Complete variable domain (other parts from reference TRBV25-1 and TRBJ2-3): EADIYQTPRYLVIGTGKKITLECSQTMGHDKMYWYQQDPGMELHLIHYSYGVNSTEKGDLSSESTVSRIRTEHFPLTLESARPSHTSQYLCTSSPLGPASTDTQYFGPGTRLTVL.

This clonotype was detected a few times. It may be a read error: a sequence one base away is much more abundant. This sequence joins TRBV28 and TRBJ1-4, with TRBD1 matching 8 bases. CDR1 MDHEN and CDR2 SYDVKM come from the germline V gene. The length of the CDR3 is 14 residues. The trim removed 5 bases at V and 5 bases at J, leaving 4 bases unmatched. The CDR3 spells CASSTRQGNEKLFF. The CDR3, as DNA: TGTGCCAGCAGTACCAGACAGGGGAATGAAAAACTGTTTTTT.

This clonotype was detected many times. V and J are TRBV7-2 and TRBJ2-1; TRBD2 matches at 16 bases. The CDR3 sequence is 19 residues long. CDR1 and CDR2 from the germline V gene are SGHTA and FQGNSA. V trimming: 2 bases; J trimming: 3 bases; junction bases outside the gene matches: 7. Here the CDR3 DNA reads TGTGCCAGCAGCTTATTCGGGACTAGCGGGAGGGCCCTCTACAATGAGCAGTTCTTC. This gives the protein CASSLFGTSGRALYNEQFF. Combining the CDR3 with reference TRBV7-2 and TRBJ2-1 gives the whole variable domain GAGVSQSPSNKVTEKGKDVELRCDPISGHTALYWYRQSLGQGLEFLIYFQGNSAPDKSGLPSDRFSAERTGGSVSTLTIQRTQQEDSAVYLCASSLFGTSGRALYNEQFFGPGTRLTVL.

Regarding this clonotype: This sequence is one base from a far larger clone and is likely a read error. The V and J genes are TRBV6-1 and TRBJ2-1; D not certain. The germline CDR1 and CDR2 sequences are MNHNS and SASEGT. CDR3 length: 14 residues. CDR3 in amino acids: CVSSQRPPPREQFF. The DNA for the CDR3 is TGTGTCAGCAGCCAAAGGCCCCCACCAAGGGAGCAGTTCTTC.

In its sample, this clonotype was seen once. The CDR3 region is CASSLRSRLETQYF. CDR3 bases: TGTGCCAGCAGCTTAAGGTCTAGGTTGGAGACCCAGTACTTC. The J gene is TRBJ2-5, the V gene TRBV7-2; D is ambiguous. Germline CDR1 is SGHTA and CDR2 is FQGNSA. V dropped 2 bases and J dropped 5 bases, with 12 bases sitting between them. This CDR3 spans 14 amino acids.